This section outlines one T cell receptor (beta chain) sequence together with its context. Its recognized antigen is unknown. No base qualities exist here, and no much larger clone lies one base off it. For sequencing of the TCRbeta CDR3 region, genomic DNA was extracted from the sorted cells. TCRbeta CDR3 regions were sequenced using the immunoSEQ Assay. Sourced from immuneACCESS, this table was stored by TCRdb with only in-frame sequences that have V and J called. A share of the clones is absent; for the studies checked, an unresolved V gene accounts for under half, and the remainder has no known explanation. The sample table lists some 20,000 clones, about three quarters of them with a count of one. The ten most abundant clones make up approximately 49% of the sample. This entry belongs to a study of OX40 agonist ivuxolimab in advanced cancers. With regard to the full study: Ivuxolimab, which targeted the costimulatory receptor OX40 (CD134), was an agonistic, fully human IgG2 monoclonal antibody. Partial responses were achieved by three dose-escalation patients, of whom one had hepatocellular carcinoma and two had cutaneous melanoma. The paper describes the monotherapy dose-escalation part (N ≈ 52 patients) of the phase I trial of ivuxolimab. Prior anti-PD-1, anti-PD-L1 or anti-CTLA-4 therapy was permitted, and checkpoint inhibitors had been received by more than 35% of dose-escalation patients. A male proportion of 82.7% and a mean age of about 60 years, ranging from about 23 to 90, were recorded for the dose-escalation cohort. Intravenous ivuxolimab was administered to patients every 2 weeks at six dose levels: 0.01, 0.1, 0.3, 1.5, 3 and 10 mg/kg. Of the roughly 51 dose-escalation patients, hepatocellular carcinoma was present in about 20, melanoma in around 15, renal cell carcinoma in 9 and head and neck cancer in 9. Peripheral TCRbeta sequencing was intended to test whether TCR sequence diversity was altered and clonal T-cell expansion was caused by ivuxolimab.

The CDR3 spans 14 residues, from the cysteine through the phenylalanine. Only the CDR3 portion is preserved as DNA: 42 bases, with reading frame beginning at the first base. The germline V gene yields SGHTS for CDR1 and YDEGEE for CDR2. Compared with germline, V lacks 4 bases and J lacks 3 bases; bases without a gene match: 4. The paper's findings and limits, for the study overall: After ivuxolimab, more expanded clones were found on average in CD8+ T cells than in CD4+ T cells. At doses of 0.1 to 3.0 mg/kg, clonal expansion of both CD4+ and CD8+ blood T cells was observed from baseline to week 6. The antigen specificity of the clonally expanded peripheral T cells was not determined. Low levels of normalized T-cell clonal expansion were also seen in some patients who did not respond. Partial responders in the 0.1-3.0 mg/kg groups had among the lowest normalized peripheral clonal expansion, especially among CD8+ T cells.

The trial excluded patients who had a history of autoimmune disease or were on systemic immunosuppression. Peripheral blood for TCR sequencing was collected from all dose cohorts at baseline, on cycle 4 day 1, and on cycle 7 day 1. Samples were obtained from an open-label, multicenter, first-in-human phase I dose-escalation trial of ivuxolimab. Adults with locally advanced or metastatic melanoma, renal cell carcinoma, hepatocellular carcinoma or head and neck squamous cell carcinoma were enrolled in the trial. Before TCR sequencing, CD4+ and CD8+ T cells were separately sorted from peripheral blood.

The chain couples TRBV5-8 to TRBJ1-2; TRBD1 matches 9 bases in the middle. The material sequenced was CD4+ or CD8+ T cells sorted from blood, taken in a trial of the OX40 agonist ivuxolimab. The receptor was derived from an adult with an advanced solid tumor such as melanoma, head and neck, liver or kidney cancer. The bases are TGTGCCAGCAGCAAGGACAGGGGCGACTATGGCTACACCTTC. This sequence encodes CASSKDRGDYGYTF. The reference TRBV5-8 and TRBJ1-2 proteins fill in what lies around the CDR3, so the full variable domain reads EAGVTQSPTHLIKTRGQQATLRCSPISGHTSVYWYQQALGLGLQFLLWYDEGEERNRGNFPPRFSGRQFPNYSSELNVNALELEDSALYLCASSKDRGDYGYTFGSGTRLTVV.